This note documents a single TCR beta chain sequence. The record originates from a study of cytomegalovirus exposure and HLA in healthy donors. The protocol was immunoSEQ multiplex PCR, while the TCRdb copy is restricted to in-frame clones and leaves out a portion. Of roughly 100,000 clones listed, 85% were seen once; the top ten hold 20%. The CDR3 covers 15 residues. The J segment lost 4 bases and the V segment lost 4 bases, leaving 5 bases of the junction unmatched. CDR1 and CDR2 (germline): SGHRS, YFSETQ. The specimen was PBMCs. The TCR was taken from a man aged 18-30 years in good health and CMV-seropositive. The rearrangement joins TRBV5-1 to TRBJ2-3; 11 nucleotides align to TRBD1. The CDR3 reads CASSQGQGGADTQYF. The DNA of the CDR3 is TGCGCCAGCAGCCAGGGACAGGGGGGCGCAGATACGCAGTATTTT.